This TCR beta chain was found in a study of T cells in Graves' hyperthyroidism and ophthalmopathy. The CDR3 regions of TCR beta were amplified from RNA transcripts. The HTBI primer set served for first-round RT-PCR of the TCR CDR3. From the multiplex PCR reads, TCRdb called clonotypes with MiXCR, one entry per CDR3 protein. This sample has 300,000 to 400,000 distinct CDR3 sequences, with around 13% found just once. This clonotype was picked up many times. The CDR3 contains 12 residues. Germline V gives CDR1 DFQATT, CDR2 SNEGSKA (reference sequence). The receptor's source is a woman between 18 and 30 years old with Graves' hyperthyroidism. The genes are TRBV20-1 and TRBJ2-1, with 8 bases aligning to TRBD1. The material sequenced was blood. This CDR3 is CRPGQGGNEQFF. The CDR3 coding sequence is TGCAGGCCTGGACAGGGCGGAAATGAGCAGTTCTTC.